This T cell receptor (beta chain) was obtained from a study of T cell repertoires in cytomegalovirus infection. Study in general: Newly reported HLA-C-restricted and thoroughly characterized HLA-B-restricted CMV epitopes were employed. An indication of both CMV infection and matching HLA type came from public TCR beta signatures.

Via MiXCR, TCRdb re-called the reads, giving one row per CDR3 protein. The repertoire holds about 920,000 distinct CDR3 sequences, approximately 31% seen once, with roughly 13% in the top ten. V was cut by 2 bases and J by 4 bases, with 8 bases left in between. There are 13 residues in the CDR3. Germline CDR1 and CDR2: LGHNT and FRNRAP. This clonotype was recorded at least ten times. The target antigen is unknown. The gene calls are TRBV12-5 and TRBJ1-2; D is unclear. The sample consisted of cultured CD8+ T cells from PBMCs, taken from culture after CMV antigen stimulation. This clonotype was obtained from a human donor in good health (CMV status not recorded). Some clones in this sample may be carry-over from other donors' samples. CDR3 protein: CASGLSATYGYTF. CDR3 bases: TGTGCTAGTGGTTTGTCAGCAACCTATGGCTACACCTTC.